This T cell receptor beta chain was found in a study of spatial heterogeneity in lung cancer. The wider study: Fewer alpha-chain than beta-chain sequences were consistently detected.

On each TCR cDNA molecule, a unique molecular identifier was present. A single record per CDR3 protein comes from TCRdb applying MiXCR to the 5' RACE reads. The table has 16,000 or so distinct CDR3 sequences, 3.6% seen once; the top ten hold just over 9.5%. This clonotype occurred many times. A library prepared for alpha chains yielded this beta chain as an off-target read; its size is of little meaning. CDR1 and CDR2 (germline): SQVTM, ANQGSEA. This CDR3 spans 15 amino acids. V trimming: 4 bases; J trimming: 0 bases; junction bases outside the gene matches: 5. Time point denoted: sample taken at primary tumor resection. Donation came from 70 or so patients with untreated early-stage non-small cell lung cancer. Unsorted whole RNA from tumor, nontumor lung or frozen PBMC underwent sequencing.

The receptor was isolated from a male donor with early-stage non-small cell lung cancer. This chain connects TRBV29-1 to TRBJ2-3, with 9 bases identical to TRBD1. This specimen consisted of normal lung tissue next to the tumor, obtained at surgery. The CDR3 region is CSVGSGTGSTDTQYF. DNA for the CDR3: TGCAGCGTTGGGAGCGGGACAGGGAGCACAGATACGCAGTATTTT.